This TCR beta chain was captured in a study of beta chain features in type 1 diabetes. All of the isolated RNA was reverse transcribed, so expressed TCRB transcripts were sequenced. TCRdb's table, derived via immunoSEQ multiplex PCR, lists solely in-frame clones and lacks some. The sample has 600,000 to 700,000 clones, roughly 13% seen once. Concerning this clone itself: The antigen remains undetermined. The same CDR3 also results from other DNA sequences found in this sample.

One heparinised draw, averaging roughly 110 mL, was taken per donor. Based on CD45RO/CCR7/CD25/CD127/CD95/CD27, CD4+ regulatory, stem cell-like memory, naive and central memory cells were sorted. Study-wide points: The influence of HLA type on TCRB rearrangement stayed undetermined. Moderate yet significant TCRB CDR3 shortening was seen in Type 1 diabetes patients in all four CD4+ subsets.

Input material: naive CD4+ T cells from blood. The TCR was taken from a man between 18 and 35 years old with type 1 diabetes.

Here the CDR3 DNA reads TGTGCCAGCAGCCCGACCTACGAGCAGTACTTC. Translating it yields CASSPTYEQYF. This chain connects TRBV7-9 to TRBJ2-7, with D hard to call. Germline lookup yields CDR1 SEHNR and CDR2 FQNEAQ (reference sequence). The V end was cut by 5 bases, the J end by 2 bases, with 4 bases between. This CDR3 is built from 11 residues.